This TCR beta chain was captured by sequencing in a study of blood T cells in healthy people across ages. Ten or more counts support this clonotype. The second PCR ran roughly 6 to 11 cycles with a sample-barcoded 5' primer and J-beta primers. Every single cDNA molecule received a tag from a template-switch adaptor with 12 random nucleotides. Any given sample supplied a minimum of 2.5 million CDR3-containing paired-end reads. From the 5' RACE reads, TCRdb called clonotypes with MiXCR, one entry per CDR3 protein. The sample gives 1.5 million to 2 million distinct CDR3 sequences, approximately 28% of which show up once; 6.5% to 8.5% is in the top ten. V shed 4 bases, J shed 10 bases, and the junction held 2 bases outside the gene matches. The germline V gene encodes CDR1 SGHRS and CDR2 YFSETQ. The CDR3 loop spans 11 amino acids.

The receptor was isolated from a woman in her twenties or thirties in good health. The sequenced sample consisted of blood. The chain combines TRBV5-1 with TRBJ2-1, with 7 bases lining up with TRBD1. Here the CDR3 DNA reads TGCGCCAGCAGCACGGGACAGGAGCAGTTCTTC. It encodes CASSTGQEQFF. The whole variable domain, filled in from reference TRBV5-1 and TRBJ2-1, reads KAGVTQTPRYLIKTRGQQVTLSCSPISGHRSVSWYQQTPGQGLQFLFEYFSETQRNKGNFPGRFSGRQFSNSRSEMNVSTLELGDSALYLCASSTGQEQFFGPGTRLTVL.